The clone carrying this T cell receptor beta chain has more than one count but fewer than ten. The target antigen is unknown. The CDR3 has 14 residues. Germline V gene lookup returns CDR1 DFQATT and CDR2 SNEGSKA (reference sequence). Deletions cut 7 bases from V and 1 base from J, with 15 bases between. The entry originates in a study of naive and memory T cell subsets. An equimolar mix of two oligonucleotides served as the beta constant-region primer for TRBC1 and TRBC2. Nested alpha and beta constant-region primers with the SP2 primer drove four PCR rounds on ligated cDNA. TCRdb re-derived calls from the UMI-ligation and nested PCR reads in MiXCR, one entry per CDR3 protein. The sample includes some 150,000 distinct CDR3 sequences, about 18% of them seen just once. Findings of the study overall: Possibly reflecting memory cells re-expressing CD45RA, a few larger clonotypes occurred in naive repertoires, especially CD8. Over 85% of naive TCR sequences appeared only once, unlike memory subsets.

Sequenced: naive CD4+ T cells from blood. J is TRBJ2-3 and V is TRBV20-1, with D maybe TRBD2 (6 bases). The source is a human donor in good health. CDR3 sequence: CSVKRVVGTDTQYF. DNA for the CDR3: TGCAGTGTGAAGCGGGTGGTGGGCACAGATACGCAGTATTTT.